The 8 T cell receptor beta chains below were found in one sample sequenced in a study of blood T cell repertoires in COVID-19. The protocol was immunoSEQ multiplex PCR, while the TCRdb copy is restricted to in-frame clones and leaves out a portion. Here the sample spans roughly 290,000 clones, approximately 85% being singletons. Sequencing used PBMCs or T cells enriched from blood (not recorded which). These receptors were taken from a woman younger than 45 who had recovered from COVID-19.

The CDR3 DNA reads as TGTGCCAGCAGCTTCAGCGGCTCTGGGGCCAACGTCCTGACTTTC. Residues: CASSFSGSGANVLTF. The genes are TRBV5-5 and TRBJ2-6; D is possibly TRBD2 (5 bases). The ends were cut back, 2 bases at V and 0 bases at J, with 6 bases in the middle. The CDR3 is 15 amino acids. The germline CDR1 and CDR2 sequences are SGHKS and YYEKEE (reference sequence).

This chain links TRBV7-3 with TRBJ1-1, with unresolved D. Germline V lookup: CDR1 SGHTA, CDR2 FQGTGA. Trimming cost V 5 bases and J 1 base, with 11 bases left between them. The CDR3 spans 14 residues. This chain's CDR3 is CASSASQANTEAFF. As DNA, the CDR3 is TGTGCCAGCAGCGCGTCTCAGGCGAACACTGAAGCTTTCTTT.

J is TRBJ1-4 and V is TRBV28; possible D gene TRBD1, 5 bases. V lost 6 bases and J lost 3, with 14 bases in between. Germline V CDR1 and CDR2: MDHEN, SYDVKM. This CDR3 is 15 amino acids long. The CDR3 DNA reads as TGTGCCAGCAGCCCACCTAGGGGATCTAATGAAAAACTGTTTTTT. It encodes CASSPPRGSNEKLFF. The whole variable domain, remainder taken from reference TRBV28 and TRBJ1-4, is DVKVTQSSRYLVKRTGEKVFLECVQDMDHENMFWYRQDPGLGLRLIYFSYDVKMKEKGDIPEGYSVSREKKERFSLILESASTNQTSMYLCASSPPRGSNEKLFFGSGTQLSVL.

This clone has only a few counts. This chain joins TRBV19 and TRBJ1-5; D not resolved. Germline V CDR1 and CDR2: LNHDA, SQIVND (reference sequence). This CDR3 has 13 amino acids. Deletions cut 7 bases from V and 3 bases from J, with 10 bases between. The CDR3 spells CASMGDPNQPQHF. The CDR3 DNA sequence: TGTGCCAGTATGGGCGACCCCAATCAGCCCCAGCATTTT.

The chain links TRBV6-6 to TRBJ2-3; 8 nucleotides line up with TRBD2. The CDR3 extends over 15 amino acids. Germline V gives CDR1 MNHNY, CDR2 SVGAGI (reference sequence). With V trimmed by 6 bases and J by 5 bases, 10 bases remained unmatched. Here the CDR3 reads CASRRTSGRGDTQYF. The CDR3 bases are TGTGCCAGCAGGCGAACGAGCGGGAGAGGAGATACGCAGTATTTT.

The V call is TRBV6-2 or TRBV6-3, the J call TRBJ2-7; tentative D call: TRBD2 (5 bases). Germline V CDR1 and CDR2: MNHEY, SVGEGT. The CDR3 consists of 13 residues. Trimming left V 2 bases short and J 1 base short, with 6 bases between. CDR3 protein: CASSYAGSYEQYF. DNA of the CDR3: TGTGCCAGCAGTTACGCGGGTTCCTACGAGCAGTACTTC.

The chain combines TRBV5-1 with TRBJ2-2; tentative D call: TRBD2 (6 bases). This CDR3 has 15 amino acids. The V gene lost 6 bases and the J gene lost 5 bases, with 17 bases spanning the gap. Germline CDR1 reads SGHRS; CDR2 reads YFSETQ. In nucleotides, the CDR3 is TGCGCCAGCAATGATGGAGGGCAGACAACCGGGGAGCTGTTTTTT. Translated, it gives CASNDGGQTTGELFF. Based on the CDR3 plus reference TRBV5-1 and TRBJ2-2, the full variable domain is KAGVTQTPRYLIKTRGQQVTLSCSPISGHRSVSWYQQTPGQGLQFLFEYFSETQRNKGNFPGRFSGRQFSNSRSEMNVSTLELGDSALYLCASNDGGQTTGELFFGEGSRLTVL.

In DNA, the CDR3 is TGCGCCAGCAGTGAGGCGATGAACACTGAAGCTTTCTTT. This sequence encodes CASSEAMNTEAFF. The V call is TRBV10-1, the J call TRBJ1-1; unclear D gene. Germline lookup yields CDR1 WNHNN and CDR2 SYGVQD (reference sequence). V shed 2 bases and J shed 0 bases, with 4 bases lying between them. The CDR3 loop spans 13 amino acids.